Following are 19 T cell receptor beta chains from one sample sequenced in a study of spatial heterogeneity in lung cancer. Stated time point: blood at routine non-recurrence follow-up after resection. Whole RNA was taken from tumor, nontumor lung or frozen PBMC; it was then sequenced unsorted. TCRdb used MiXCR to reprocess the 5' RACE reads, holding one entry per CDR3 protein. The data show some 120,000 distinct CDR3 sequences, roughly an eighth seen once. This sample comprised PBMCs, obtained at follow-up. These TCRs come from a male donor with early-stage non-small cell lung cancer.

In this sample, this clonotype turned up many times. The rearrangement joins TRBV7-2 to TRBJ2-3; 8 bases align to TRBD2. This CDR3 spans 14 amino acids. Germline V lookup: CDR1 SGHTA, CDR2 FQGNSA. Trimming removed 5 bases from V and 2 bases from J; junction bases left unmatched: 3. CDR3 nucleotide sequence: TGTGCCAGCAGCCGGGGGGGCTTCACAGATACGCAGTATTTT. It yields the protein CASSRGGFTDTQYF.

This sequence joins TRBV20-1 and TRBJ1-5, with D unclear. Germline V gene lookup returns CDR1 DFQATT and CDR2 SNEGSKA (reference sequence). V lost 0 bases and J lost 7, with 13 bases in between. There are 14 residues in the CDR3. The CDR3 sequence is CSARDPGWRQPQHF. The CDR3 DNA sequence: TGCAGTGCTAGAGATCCGGGGTGGCGGCAGCCCCAGCATTTT.

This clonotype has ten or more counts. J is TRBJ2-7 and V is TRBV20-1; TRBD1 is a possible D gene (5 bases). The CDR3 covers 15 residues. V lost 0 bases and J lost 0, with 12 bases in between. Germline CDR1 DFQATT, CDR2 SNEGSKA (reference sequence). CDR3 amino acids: CSARDQRQTSYEQYF. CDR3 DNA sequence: TGCAGTGCTAGAGATCAGCGACAGACCTCCTACGAGCAGTACTTC.

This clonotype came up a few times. The DNA of the CDR3 is TGCAGTGCGCCGACAGGGGGAGGCTACACCTTC. Amino acid sequence: CSAPTGGGYTF. The chain couples TRBV20-1 to TRBJ1-2; 9 nucleotides align to TRBD1. With V trimmed by 6 bases and J by 8 bases, 4 bases remained unmatched. This CDR3 spans 11 amino acids. Looked up from germline, CDR1 is DFQATT and CDR2 is SNEGSKA (reference sequence).

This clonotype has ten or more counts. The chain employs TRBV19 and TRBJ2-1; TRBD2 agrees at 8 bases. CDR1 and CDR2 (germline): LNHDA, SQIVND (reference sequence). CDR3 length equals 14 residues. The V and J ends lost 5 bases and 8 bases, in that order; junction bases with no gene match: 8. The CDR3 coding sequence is TGTGCCAGTAGTTTGGCGGGGGGAATCGATGAGCAGTTCTTC. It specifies CASSLAGGIDEQFF.

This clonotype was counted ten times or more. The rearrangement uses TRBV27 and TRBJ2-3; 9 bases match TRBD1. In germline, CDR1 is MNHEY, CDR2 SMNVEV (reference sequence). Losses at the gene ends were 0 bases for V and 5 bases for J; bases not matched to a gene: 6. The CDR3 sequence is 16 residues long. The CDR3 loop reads CASSLSRGQGQDTQYF. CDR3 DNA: TGTGCCAGCAGTTTATCGAGGGGACAGGGTCAAGATACGCAGTATTTT.

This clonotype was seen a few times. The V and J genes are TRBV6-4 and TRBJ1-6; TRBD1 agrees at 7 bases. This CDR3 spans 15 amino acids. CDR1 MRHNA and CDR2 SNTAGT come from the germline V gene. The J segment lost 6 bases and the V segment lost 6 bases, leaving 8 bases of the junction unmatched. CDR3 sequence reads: CASSPNRDSNSPLHF. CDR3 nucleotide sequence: TGTGCCAGCAGCCCTAACCGGGACAGTAATTCACCCCTCCACTTT.

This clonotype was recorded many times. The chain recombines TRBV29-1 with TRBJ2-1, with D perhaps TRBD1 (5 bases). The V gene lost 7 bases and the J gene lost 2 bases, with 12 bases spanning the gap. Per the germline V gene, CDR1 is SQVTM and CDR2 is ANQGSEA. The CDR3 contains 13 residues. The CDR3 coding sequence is TGCAGCGCCGACAGTAAAGCCTACAATGAGCAGTTCTTC. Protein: CSADSKAYNEQFF.

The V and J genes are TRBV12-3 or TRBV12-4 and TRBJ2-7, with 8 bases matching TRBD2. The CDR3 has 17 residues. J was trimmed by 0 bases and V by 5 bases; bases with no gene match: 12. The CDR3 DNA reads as TGTGCCAGCAGTCCGGGAGGGGGGGGATTTAGCTCCTACGAGCAGTACTTC. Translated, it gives CASSPGGGGFSSYEQYF.

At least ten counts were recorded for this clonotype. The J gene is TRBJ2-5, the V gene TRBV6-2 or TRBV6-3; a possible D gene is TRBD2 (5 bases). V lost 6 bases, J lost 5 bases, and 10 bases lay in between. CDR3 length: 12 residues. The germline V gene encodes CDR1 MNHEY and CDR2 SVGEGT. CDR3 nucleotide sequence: TGTGCCAGCAGCTTGGACTTGGAGACCCAGTACTTC. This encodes CASSLDLETQYF.

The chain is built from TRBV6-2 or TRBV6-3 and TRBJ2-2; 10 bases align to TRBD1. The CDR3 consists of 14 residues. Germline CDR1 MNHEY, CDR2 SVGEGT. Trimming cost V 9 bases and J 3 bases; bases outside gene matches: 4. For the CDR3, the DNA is TGTGCCAGTGGGACAGGGGATCACACCGGGGAGCTGTTTTTT. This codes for CASGTGDHTGELFF.

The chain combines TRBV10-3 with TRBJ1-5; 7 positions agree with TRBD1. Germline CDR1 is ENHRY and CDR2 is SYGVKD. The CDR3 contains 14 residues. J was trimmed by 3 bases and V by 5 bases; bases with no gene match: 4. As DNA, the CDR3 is TGTGCCATCAGTCAGGGGGGGAACAATCAGCCCCAGCATTTT. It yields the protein CAISQGGNNQPQHF.

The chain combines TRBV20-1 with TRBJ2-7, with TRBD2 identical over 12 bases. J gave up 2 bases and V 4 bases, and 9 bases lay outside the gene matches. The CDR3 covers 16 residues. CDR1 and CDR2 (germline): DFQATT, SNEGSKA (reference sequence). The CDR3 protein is CSATASGGALPYEQYF. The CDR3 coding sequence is TGCAGTGCTACCGCTAGCGGGGGGGCCCTTCCCTACGAGCAGTACTTC.

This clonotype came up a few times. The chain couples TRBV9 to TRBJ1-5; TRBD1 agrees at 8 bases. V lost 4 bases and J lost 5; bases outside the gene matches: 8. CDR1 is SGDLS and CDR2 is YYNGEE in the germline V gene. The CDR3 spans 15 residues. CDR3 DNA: TGTGCCAGCAGCCTGACAGGGGCATTGTATCAGCCCCAGCATTTT. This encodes CASSLTGALYQPQHF.

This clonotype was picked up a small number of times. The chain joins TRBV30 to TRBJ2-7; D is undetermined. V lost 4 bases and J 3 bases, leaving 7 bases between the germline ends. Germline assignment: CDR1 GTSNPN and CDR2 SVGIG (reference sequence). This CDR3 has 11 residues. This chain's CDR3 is CAWTRNYEQYF. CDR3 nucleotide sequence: TGTGCCTGGACCCGCAACTACGAGCAGTACTTC.

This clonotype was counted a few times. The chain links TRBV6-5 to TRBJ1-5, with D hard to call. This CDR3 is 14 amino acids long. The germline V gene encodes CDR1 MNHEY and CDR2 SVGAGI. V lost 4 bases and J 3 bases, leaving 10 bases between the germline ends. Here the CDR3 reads CASSSRRVNQPQHF. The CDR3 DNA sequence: TGTGCCAGCAGTTCCCGACGGGTCAATCAGCCCCAGCATTTT.

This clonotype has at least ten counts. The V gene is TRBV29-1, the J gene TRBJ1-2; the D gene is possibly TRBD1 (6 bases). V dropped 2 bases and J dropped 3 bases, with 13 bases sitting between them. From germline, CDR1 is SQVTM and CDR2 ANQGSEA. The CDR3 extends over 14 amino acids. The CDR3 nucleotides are TGCAGCGTTGAAAGGGGCGAGGGGGACTATGGCTACACCTTC. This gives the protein CSVERGEGDYGYTF.

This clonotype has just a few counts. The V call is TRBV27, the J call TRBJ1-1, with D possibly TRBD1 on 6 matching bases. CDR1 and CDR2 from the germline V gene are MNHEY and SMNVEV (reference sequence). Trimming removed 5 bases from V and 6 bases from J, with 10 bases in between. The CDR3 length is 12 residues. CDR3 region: CASSRTGSEAFF. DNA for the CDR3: TGTGCCAGCAGTCGCACAGGGTCTGAAGCTTTCTTT.

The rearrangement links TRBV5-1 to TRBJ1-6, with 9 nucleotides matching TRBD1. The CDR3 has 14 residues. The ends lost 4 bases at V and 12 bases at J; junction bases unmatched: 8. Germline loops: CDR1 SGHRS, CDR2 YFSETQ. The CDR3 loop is CASSTGQGLEPLHF. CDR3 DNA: TGCGCCAGCAGCACAGGACAGGGGCTGGAACCCCTCCACTTT.